This T cell receptor beta chain comes out of a study of T cells after yellow fever vaccination. Study background: Fractions of low cell number were prepared using SMART-Seq v4 Ultra Low Input.

Broader study findings: CD4 and CD8 compartments shared a small share of clonotypes. Weaker, the secondary response peaked sooner, at day 5 versus 15. Reappearance after the booster was observed for most primary-vaccination clones (around 96% CD4, about 85% CD8).

Comment on this clonotype: What it binds is not known.

TCRdb used MiXCR to reprocess the 5' RACE reads, holding one entry per CDR3 protein. Among under 300,000 distinct CDR3 sequences listed, 6.9% were seen once. This CDR3 spans 14 amino acids. The trim removed 3 bases at V and 15 bases at J, leaving 12 bases unmatched. Looked up from germline, CDR1 is DFQATT and CDR2 is SNEGSKA (reference sequence). The sequence was obtained from a man aged 30 to 45 who received the YFV17D yellow fever vaccine. Sequencing was performed on CD4+ T cells sorted from PBMCs, taken 15 days after the yellow fever booster vaccination. V is TRBV20-1 and J is TRBJ2-1; TRBD2 agrees at 12 bases. Written as DNA, the CDR3 is TGCAGTGCTAGTGCCGGACTAGCGGGATCCCCCCTGTTCTTC. Translating gives CSASAGLAGSPLFF.